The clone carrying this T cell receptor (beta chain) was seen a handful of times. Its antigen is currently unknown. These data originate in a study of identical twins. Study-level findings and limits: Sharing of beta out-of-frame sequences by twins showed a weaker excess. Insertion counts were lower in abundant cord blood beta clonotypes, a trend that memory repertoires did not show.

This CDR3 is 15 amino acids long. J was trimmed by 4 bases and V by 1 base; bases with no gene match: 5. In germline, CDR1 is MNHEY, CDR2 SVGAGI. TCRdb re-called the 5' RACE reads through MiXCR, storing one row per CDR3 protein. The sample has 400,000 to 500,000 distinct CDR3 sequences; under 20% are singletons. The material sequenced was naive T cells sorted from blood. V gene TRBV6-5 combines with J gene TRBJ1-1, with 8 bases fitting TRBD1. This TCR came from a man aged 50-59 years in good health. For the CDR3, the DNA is TGTGCCAGCAGTTACTGGGGACAGGCCGGCACTGAAGCTTTCTTT. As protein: CASSYWGQAGTEAFF.